This TCR beta chain was profiled in a study of T-cell memory formation after mild COVID-19. Study information: Largely, the TCR clusters proved donor specific. General study results and limits: Clones that contracted from day 15 to 85 were balanced CD4/CD8, while later expanders leaned CD4+. SARS-CoV-2 specificity was not confirmed for second-wave clones peaking on day 37.

TCRdb recomputed calls from the 5' RACE reads with MiXCR, one row per CDR3 protein. This table has approximately 500,000 distinct CDR3 sequences, nearly 25% appearing once. Comments on this clonotype: Its matching antigen is unknown.

Trimming took 3 bases from V and 2 from J; bases not matched to a gene: 7. The CDR3 has 16 residues. Per germline, CDR1 MGHRA and CDR2 YSYEKL. The source material was PBMCs or a T cell subset sorted from them (not recorded which). The chain recombines TRBV4-1 with TRBJ2-5; 9 bases align to TRBD2. The receptor comes from an adult woman who had mild COVID-19 (a few samples of this study predate the infection). Cell type and time point are not known. The CDR3 region is CASSQTLAGKQETQYF. The CDR3 nucleotides read TGCGCCAGCAGCCAGACCCTAGCGGGGAAGCAAGAGACCCAGTACTTC.